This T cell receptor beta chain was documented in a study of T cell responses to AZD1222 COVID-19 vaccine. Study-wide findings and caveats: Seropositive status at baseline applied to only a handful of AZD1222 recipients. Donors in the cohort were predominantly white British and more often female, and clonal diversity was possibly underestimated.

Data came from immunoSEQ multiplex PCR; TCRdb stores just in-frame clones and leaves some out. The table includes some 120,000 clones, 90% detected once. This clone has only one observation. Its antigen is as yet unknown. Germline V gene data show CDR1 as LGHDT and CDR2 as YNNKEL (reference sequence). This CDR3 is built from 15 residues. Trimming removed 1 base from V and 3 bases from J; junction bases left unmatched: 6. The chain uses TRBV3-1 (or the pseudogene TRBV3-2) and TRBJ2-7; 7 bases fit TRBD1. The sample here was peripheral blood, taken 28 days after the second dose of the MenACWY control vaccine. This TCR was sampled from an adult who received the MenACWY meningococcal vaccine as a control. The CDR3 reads CASSQGQGSLYEQYF. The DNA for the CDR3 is TGTGCCAGCAGCCAAGGACAGGGATCCCTCTACGAGCAGTACTTC.